Each of the 30 T cell receptor beta chains below was sequenced from the same sample in a study of T cell responses to AZD1222 COVID-19 vaccine. Clones were sequenced by immunoSEQ multiplex PCR, and TCRdb holds only the in-frame ones, with some missing. The profile shows 150,000 to 200,000 clones, around 93% of them singletons. Sample: peripheral blood, taken on day 0 of AZD1222 vaccination. The receptors here all came from an adult in good health.

The chain uses TRBV6-5 and TRBJ2-3, with TRBD1 as a possible D gene (6 bases). Germline V gives CDR1 MNHEY, CDR2 SVGAGI. The ends were cut back, 6 bases at V and 3 bases at J, with 13 bases in the middle. The CDR3 length is 14 residues. In DNA, the CDR3 is TGTGCCAGCAGAAACACAGGGTTGACAGATACGCAGTATTTT. Translated, it gives CASRNTGLTDTQYF.

The V gene is TRBV3-1 (or the pseudogene TRBV3-2), the J gene TRBJ1-2; D unclear. The germline V gene encodes CDR1 LGHDT and CDR2 YNNKEL (reference sequence). V was clipped by 6 bases and J by 2 bases, with 16 bases between them. The CDR3 length is 15 residues. The CDR3 sequence is CASSPQLRANYGYTF. The CDR3 nucleotides are TGTGCCAGCAGTCCTCAGCTAAGGGCAAACTATGGCTACACCTTC.

This rearrangement joins TRBV30 to TRBJ1-5, with D possibly matching TRBD1 (6 bases). Germline CDR1 and CDR2: GTSNPN and SVGIG (reference sequence). CDR3 length equals 18 residues. Trimming took 1 base from V and 2 from J, leaving 21 bases between them. Here the CDR3 DNA reads TGTGCCTGGAGTGCCGTGGGGGGCAGGACCTTTGGCAATCAGCCCCAGCATTTT. The encoded protein is CAWSAVGGRTFGNQPQHF.

By sample fraction, this clone is medium-sized. The CDR3 here is CASSPEPGTSNEAFF. The CDR3 coding sequence is TGTGCCAGCAGTCCCGAGCCAGGAACCAGTAATGAAGCTTTCTTT. The chain uses TRBV6-4 and TRBJ1-1; no definite D call. This CDR3 has 15 amino acids. Germline V gene data show CDR1 as MRHNA and CDR2 as SNTAGT. With 5 bases removed from V and 7 bases from J, the gap between germline ends came to 20 bases.

V is TRBV6-1 and J is TRBJ2-3; a weak D match, TRBD2 (7 bases). V shed 0 bases and J shed 0 bases, with 13 bases lying between them. The CDR3 has 17 residues. Germline V lookup: CDR1 MNHNS, CDR2 SASEGT. The CDR3 region is CASSEALGGGSTDTQYF. DNA for the CDR3: TGTGCCAGCAGTGAAGCGCTAGGGGGAGGGAGCACAGATACGCAGTATTTT.

This sequence joins TRBV29-1 and TRBJ2-2, with a tentative D call TRBD2 (5 bases). The germline V gene encodes CDR1 SQVTM and CDR2 ANQGSEA. Deletions cut 4 bases from V and 5 bases from J, with 14 bases between. The CDR3 totals 14 residues. The CDR3 region is CSVVLLVRTGELFF. The DNA of the CDR3 is TGCAGCGTTGTGCTACTAGTGAGGACCGGGGAGCTGTTTTTT.

The rearrangement joins TRBV11-2 to TRBJ1-1; 7 nucleotides match TRBD1. V was clipped by 2 bases and J by 5 bases; unmatched bases: 8. This CDR3 contains 15 residues. CDR1 and CDR2 from the germline V gene are SGHAT and FQNNGV. This chain's CDR3 is CASSLTRGYGTEAFF. Written as DNA, the CDR3 is TGTGCCAGCAGCTTAACCAGGGGGTATGGTACTGAAGCTTTCTTT.

The chain recombines TRBV6-5 with TRBJ1-1; the D gene is possibly TRBD1 (6 bases). The CDR3 covers 14 residues. CDR1 is MNHEY, CDR2 SVGAGI, per germline. V was clipped by 0 bases and J by 6 bases, with 11 bases between them. The CDR3 spells CASSYSPGQPEAFF. Written as DNA, the CDR3 is TGTGCCAGCAGTTACTCACCTGGACAGCCTGAAGCTTTCTTT.

V is TRBV6-1 and J is TRBJ2-1, with D uncertain. Trimming removed 0 bases from V and 10 bases from J, with 10 bases in between. Germline loops: CDR1 MNHNS, CDR2 SASEGT. The length of the CDR3 is 13 residues. The CDR3 nucleotides read TGTGCCAGCAGTGAAGCCAGTAGGCGAGAGCAGTTCTTC. It encodes CASSEASRREQFF.

This clone was seen a single time. The chain joins TRBV11-2 to TRBJ2-7; 8 nucleotides agree with TRBD1. The V segment lost 1 base and the J segment 0 bases; nucleotides outside the gene matches: 2. Germline CDR1 SGHAT, CDR2 FQNNGV. The CDR3 sequence is 15 residues long. CDR3: CASSLAGGASYEQYF. The CDR3 DNA is TGTGCCAGCAGCTTAGCAGGGGGCGCCTCCTACGAGCAGTACTTC. The complete variable domain, with remaining parts taken from reference TRBV11-2 and TRBJ2-7, reads EAGVAQSPRYKIIEKRQSVAFWCNPISGHATLYWYQQILGQGPKLLIQFQNNGVVDDSQLPKDRFSAERLKGVDSTLKIQPAKLEDSAVYLCASSLAGGASYEQYFGPGTRLTVT.

This chain connects TRBV6-5 to TRBJ2-5; the D is unclear. This CDR3 is built from 14 residues. CDR1 MNHEY and CDR2 SVGAGI come from the germline V gene. V lost 7 bases, J lost 4 bases, and 16 bases lay in between. The CDR3 loop is CASKSVDFGETQYF. As DNA, the CDR3 is TGTGCCAGCAAAAGTGTGGATTTCGGAGAGACCCAGTACTTC.

This chain links TRBV6-2 or TRBV6-3 with TRBJ2-1, with TRBD2 identical over 14 bases. Trimming at V came to 5 bases and at J to 9 bases, leaving 12 bases not matched to a gene. Germline loops: CDR1 MNHEY, CDR2 SVGEGT. This CDR3 region has 17 residues. CDR3 protein: CASSTGRLAGGPGEQFF. CDR3 DNA sequence: TGTGCCAGCAGTACCGGCCGACTAGCGGGAGGGCCGGGTGAGCAGTTCTTC.

The count of this clone is one. The genes are TRBV10-3 and TRBJ2-5; 7 bases fit TRBD2. The CDR3 is 16 residues long. Per germline, CDR1 ENHRY and CDR2 SYGVKD. Trimming cost V 8 bases and J 3 bases; bases outside gene matches: 15. The chain's CDR3 is CAISIEGQAGEETQYF. CDR3 sequence (DNA): TGTGCCATCTCGATTGAAGGCCAGGCGGGAGAAGAGACCCAGTACTTC.

This clone was detected only a few times. This sequence joins TRBV4-1 and TRBJ1-2; D ambiguous. The CDR3 is made up of 13 amino acids. Germline CDR1 reads MGHRA; CDR2 reads YSYEKL. V lost 0 bases to trimming and J lost 7 bases, with 9 bases between them. The CDR3 DNA reads as TGCGCCAGCAGCCAAGAAGTCTCAGGTGGCTACACCTTC. It codes for CASSQEVSGGYTF.

The chain has TRBV3-1 (or the pseudogene TRBV3-2) and TRBJ1-5, with TRBD1 matching over 9 bases. Germline CDR1 is LGHDT and CDR2 is YNNKEL (reference sequence). This CDR3 spans 16 amino acids. V trimming: 0 bases; J trimming: 6 bases; junction bases outside the gene matches: 6. CDR3 in amino acids: CASSQEDRGIRQPQHF. CDR3 coding DNA: TGTGCCAGCAGCCAAGAGGACAGGGGAATTCGTCAGCCCCAGCATTTT.

This clone was seen many times. The genes are TRBV9 and TRBJ1-3; D gene ambiguous. Per the germline V gene, CDR1 is SGDLS and CDR2 is YYNGEE. The CDR3 is 12 amino acids. V was pared by 5 bases and J by 0 bases, with 3 bases between. In DNA form, the CDR3 reads TGTGCCAGCAGGAGCTCTGGAAACACCATATATTTT. It is translated as CASRSSGNTIYF.

This chain joins TRBV19 and TRBJ1-2; tentative D call: TRBD1 (6 bases). From germline, CDR1 is LNHDA and CDR2 SQIVND (reference sequence). The CDR3 spans 16 residues. Trimming pared 5 bases from V and 4 bases from J, leaving 20 bases between. The CDR3 region has the DNA TGTGCCAGTAGTTTTCGGGACATAGTTACCCGCTATGGCTACACCTTC. It specifies CASSFRDIVTRYGYTF.

Here the CDR3 DNA reads TGCGCCAGCAGCCAAGACCCTAGCGGGATTACAGATACGCAGTATTTT. Its protein product is CASSQDPSGITDTQYF. The V gene is TRBV4-1, the J gene TRBJ2-3, with TRBD2 matching over 9 bases. V shed 0 bases, J shed 3 bases, and the junction held 4 bases outside the gene matches. Germline values: CDR1 MGHRA, CDR2 YSYEKL. This CDR3 comprises 16 residues.

In DNA form, the CDR3 reads TGTGCCAGCCGCGACCGTGGAGGCACTGAAGCTTTCTTT. It yields the protein CASRDRGGTEAFF. The V gene is TRBV7-9, the J gene TRBJ1-1, with unresolved D. This CDR3 is 13 amino acids long. Trimming shortened V by 8 bases and J by 4 bases, and 14 bases separated the two germline ends. Per the germline V gene, CDR1 is SEHNR and CDR2 is FQNEAQ (reference sequence).

The V call is TRBV28, the J call TRBJ2-1; D not certain. The CDR3 is 14 residues long. The V end was cut by 7 bases, the J end by 5 bases, with 15 bases between. Per the germline V gene, CDR1 is MDHEN and CDR2 is SYDVKM. DNA of the CDR3: TGTGCCAGCAACTATAGGGCCACCGACAATGAGCAGTTCTTC. Translation: CASNYRATDNEQFF.

J is TRBJ2-5 and V is TRBV6-5; the D is unclear. The V end lost 4 bases, the J end lost 2 bases, and 14 bases lay between the germline ends. CDR3 length: 15 amino acids. Germline V CDR1 and CDR2: MNHEY, SVGAGI. Here the CDR3 DNA reads TGTGCCAGCAGTTTCACGTCCCGATTACAAGAGACCCAGTACTTC. It translates to CASSFTSRLQETQYF.

V and J are TRBV19 and TRBJ2-1, with D perhaps matching TRBD2 (6 bases). V was cut by 6 bases and J by 6 bases, with 9 bases left in between. The germline V gene has CDR1 LNHDA and CDR2 SQIVND (reference sequence). The length of the CDR3 is 12 residues. The chain's CDR3 is CASRGTRNEQFF. The CDR3 DNA follows: TGTGCCAGTAGAGGGACTCGCAATGAGCAGTTCTTC.

This chain links TRBV6-5 with TRBJ1-5; the D is unclear. CDR1 MNHEY and CDR2 SVGAGI come from the germline V gene. The CDR3 sequence is 14 residues long. Trimming left V 5 bases short and J 0 bases short, with 8 bases between. The CDR3 is CASSLLGSNQPQHF. CDR3 bases: TGTGCCAGCAGTCTCCTTGGTAGCAATCAGCCCCAGCATTTT.

In its sample, this clone was seen once. The gene calls are TRBV10-2 and TRBJ2-7; the D gene is possibly TRBD1 (6 bases). Germline CDR1 and CDR2: WSHSY and SAAADI. Trimming took off 3 bases at V and 4 bases at J, with 10 bases between the two ends. This CDR3 contains 13 residues. CDR3 DNA: TGCGCCAGCAGTGACTCAGGGGCGTACGAGCAGTACTTC. Residues: CASSDSGAYEQYF.

V is TRBV3-1 (or the pseudogene TRBV3-2) and J is TRBJ2-7; 7 bases are a match to TRBD1. Germline CDR1 is LGHDT and CDR2 is YNNKEL (reference sequence). V was pared by 0 bases and J by 3 bases, with 8 bases of the junction left unmatched. This CDR3 region has 16 residues. DNA of the CDR3: TGTGCCAGCAGCCAAGACCCGCACAGGGGTGTCTACGAGCAGTACTTC. Residues: CASSQDPHRGVYEQYF.

This clone was observed once. The V call is TRBV2, the J call TRBJ2-7, with D possibly TRBD1 on 5 matching bases. The CDR3 contains 14 residues. The V and J ends lost 8 bases and 6 bases respectively, with 20 bases between them. Germline CDR1 is SNHLY and CDR2 is FYNNEI. CDR3 DNA: TGTGCCAGCGGGGCCCGGGCTGGCGGCTCCGAGCAGTACTTC. Its translation is CASGARAGGSEQYF.

This chain uses TRBV9 with TRBJ1-1; D unresolved. CDR3 length equals 14 residues. The germline V gene has CDR1 SGDLS and CDR2 YYNGEE. V was pared by 0 bases and J by 0 bases, with 6 bases between. The CDR3 DNA is TGTGCCAGCAGCGTAGCGGCGTTGAACACTGAAGCTTTCTTT. Translating gives CASSVAALNTEAFF. Full variable domain (missing parts from reference TRBV9 and TRBJ1-1): DSGVTQTPKHLITATGQRVTLRCSPRSGDLSVYWYQQSLDQGLQFLIQYYNGEERAKGNILERFSAQQFPDLHSELNLSSLELGDSALYFCASSVAALNTEAFFGQGTRLTVV.

The genes are TRBV14 and TRBJ2-1, with D uncertain. Germline values: CDR1 SGHDN, CDR2 FVKESK. V was cut by 4 bases and J by 2 bases, with 12 bases left in between. The CDR3 totals 15 residues. Written as DNA, the CDR3 is TGTGCCAGCAGCCTAAGAACAGCTACCTACAATGAGCAGTTCTTC. It yields the protein CASSLRTATYNEQFF.

The chain carries TRBV18 and TRBJ1-5; D gene uncertain. The germline V gene has CDR1 KGHSH and CDR2 LQKENI. V gave up 0 bases and J gave up 6 bases, with 15 bases separating them. The CDR3 loop spans 16 amino acids. The CDR3 DNA reads TGTGCCAGCTCACCACCGGATCCTCTGGGTCGTCAGCCCCAGCATTTT. Translated: CASSPPDPLGRQPQHF.

The chain joins TRBV27 to TRBJ2-1; 9 nucleotides line up with TRBD2. Germline lookup yields CDR1 MNHEY and CDR2 SMNVEV (reference sequence). With 7 bases clipped from V and 4 bases from J, the junction kept 2 bases outside the gene matches. There are 13 residues in the CDR3. In DNA form, the CDR3 reads TGTGCCAGCACTAGCGGGACTTACAATGAGCAGTTCTTC. Residues: CASTSGTYNEQFF.